Reported below is one T cell receptor beta chain. Its antigen is currently unknown. These data are taken from a study of OX40 agonist ivuxolimab in advanced cancers. The V end was cut by 3 bases, the J end by 4 bases, with 12 bases between. Germline CDR1 is MDHEN and CDR2 is SYDVKM. This CDR3 region has 14 residues. Produced via immunoSEQ multiplex PCR; TCRdb's table is partial and in-frame only. Of 50,000 to 65,000 clones in the sample, 75% to 95% were seen once. General observations from the study: More expanded clones were seen, on average, in CD8+ T cells than in CD4+.

The material was CD4+ or CD8+ T cells sorted from blood, obtained in a trial of the OX40 agonist ivuxolimab. V and J are TRBV28 and TRBJ1-1; D gene unclear. This sequence originates from an adult with an advanced solid tumor such as melanoma, head and neck, liver or kidney cancer. CDR3 bases: TGTGCCAGCAGTTTTGACAATTACGGCACTGAAGCTTTCTTT. It is translated as CASSFDNYGTEAFF.